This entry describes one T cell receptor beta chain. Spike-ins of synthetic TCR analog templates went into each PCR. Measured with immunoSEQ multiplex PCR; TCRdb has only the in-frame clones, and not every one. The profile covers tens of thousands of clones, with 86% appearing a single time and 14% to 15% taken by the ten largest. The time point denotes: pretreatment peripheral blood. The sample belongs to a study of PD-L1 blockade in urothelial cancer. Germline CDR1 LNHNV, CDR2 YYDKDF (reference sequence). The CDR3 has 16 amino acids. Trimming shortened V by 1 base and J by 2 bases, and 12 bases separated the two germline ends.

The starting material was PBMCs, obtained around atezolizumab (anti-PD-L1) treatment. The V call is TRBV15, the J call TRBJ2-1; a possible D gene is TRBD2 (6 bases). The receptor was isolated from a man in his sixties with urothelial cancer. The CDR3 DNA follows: TGTGCCACCAGCAGAGGGGAAGGAGGGACCTACAATGAGCAGTTCTTC. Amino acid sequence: CATSRGEGGTYNEQFF.